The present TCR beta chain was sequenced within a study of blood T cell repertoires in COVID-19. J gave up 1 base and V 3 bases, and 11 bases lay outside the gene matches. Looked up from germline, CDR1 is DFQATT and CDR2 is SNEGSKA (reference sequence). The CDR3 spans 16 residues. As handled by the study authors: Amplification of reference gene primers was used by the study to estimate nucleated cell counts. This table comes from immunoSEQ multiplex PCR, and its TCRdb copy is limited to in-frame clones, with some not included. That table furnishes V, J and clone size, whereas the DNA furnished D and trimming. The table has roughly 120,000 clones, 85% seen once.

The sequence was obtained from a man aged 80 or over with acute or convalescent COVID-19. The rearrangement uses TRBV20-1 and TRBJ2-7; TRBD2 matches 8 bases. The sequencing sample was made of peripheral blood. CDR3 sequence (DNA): TGCAGTGCTAGTTCCGTACTAGCGGCCGTTTCCTACGAGCAGTACTTC. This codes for CSASSVLAAVSYEQYF.